The 20 T cell receptor beta chains given below trace back to one sample, sequenced in a study of shared clonotypes between healthy human individuals. Libraries were prepared by immunoSEQ multiplex PCR; TCRdb keeps only in-frame clonotypes and omits some of them. This table has roughly 2 million clones, about 95% appearing once. Sample: naive CD4+ T cells sorted from blood. Subset of the sample: CD45RA+ positively selected. Receptors originate from a man aged 18 to 35 in good health.

J is TRBJ1-1 and V is TRBV5-1; no firm D call. The CDR3 loop spans 14 amino acids. Germline assignment: CDR1 SGHRS and CDR2 YFSETQ. Trimming pared 0 bases from V and 4 bases from J, leaving 10 bases between. The CDR3 coding sequence is TGCGCCAGCAGCTTGGCCAAAGGGATCACTGAAGCTTTCTTT. Protein sequence: CASSLAKGITEAFF.

The chain employs TRBV7-9 and TRBJ1-3, with D uncertain. V gave up 5 bases and J gave up 0 bases, with 11 bases separating them. This CDR3 region has 15 residues. From germline, CDR1 is SEHNR and CDR2 FQNEAQ (reference sequence). Written as DNA, the CDR3 is TGTGCCAGCAGCCCCGAGGTCGTCTCTGGAAACACCATATATTTT. It is translated as CASSPEVVSGNTIYF.

This chain links TRBV5-1 with TRBJ1-2, with D perhaps matching TRBD1 (5 bases). CDR1 SGHRS and CDR2 YFSETQ come from the germline V gene. V lost 0 bases, J lost 5 bases, and 11 bases lay in between. The CDR3 is 14 residues long. The chain's CDR3 is CASSLDGGTYGYTF. As DNA, the CDR3 is TGCGCCAGCAGCTTGGATGGGGGGACGTATGGCTACACCTTC.

The V call is TRBV28, the J call TRBJ1-1; D gene uncertain. V lost 6 bases to trimming and J lost 0 bases, with 14 bases between them. The CDR3 extends over 15 amino acids. Germline CDR1 MDHEN, CDR2 SYDVKM. CDR3 amino acids: CASSRPAPLNTEAFF. The CDR3 DNA reads TGTGCCAGCAGCCGTCCGGCGCCACTGAACACTGAAGCTTTCTTT.

The V gene is TRBV9, the J gene TRBJ1-1; D remains unclear. This CDR3 contains 15 residues. From germline, CDR1 is SGDLS and CDR2 YYNGEE. V was pared by 3 bases and J by 0 bases, with 12 bases between. CDR3 protein: CASSAVRRVNTEAFF. DNA of the CDR3: TGTGCCAGCAGCGCGGTGAGACGGGTGAACACTGAAGCTTTCTTT. The full variable domain, its missing parts supplied by reference TRBV9 and TRBJ1-1, is DSGVTQTPKHLITATGQRVTLRCSPRSGDLSVYWYQQSLDQGLQFLIQYYNGEERAKGNILERFSAQQFPDLHSELNLSSLELGDSALYFCASSAVRRVNTEAFFGQGTRLTVV.

The genes are TRBV10-3 and TRBJ1-1; 8 bases agree with TRBD1. V lost 10 bases and J lost 4; bases outside the gene matches: 17. Germline loops: CDR1 ENHRY, CDR2 SYGVKD. The CDR3 sequence is 16 residues long. The CDR3, as DNA: TGTGCCACCGGGACCCAGACAGGGGCGATCGGCACTGAAGCTTTCTTT. Translating gives CATGTQTGAIGTEAFF.

The chain combines TRBV4-1 with TRBJ2-1, with a tentative D call TRBD2 (6 bases). Germline-derived CDR1 and CDR2 are MGHRA and YSYEKL. Trimming stripped 0 bases from V and 3 bases from J, with 12 bases between. The CDR3 runs to 16 residues. CDR3 sequence reads: CASSQDLGGYYNEQFF. The DNA of the CDR3 is TGCGCCAGCAGCCAAGATTTGGGGGGATACTACAATGAGCAGTTCTTC.

The V and J genes are TRBV19 and TRBJ2-4; no clear D gene. CDR1 and CDR2 (germline): LNHDA, SQIVND (reference sequence). The ends were cut back, 4 bases at V and 11 bases at J, with 15 bases in the middle. This CDR3 is 13 amino acids long. The CDR3 sequence: CASSKDGTVLQYF. Here the CDR3 DNA reads TGTGCCAGTAGTAAAGACGGTACAGTCCTTCAGTACTTC.

The rearrangement joins TRBV5-1 to TRBJ2-7; 9 bases are shared with TRBD1. CDR3 length: 15 residues. Trimming removed 6 bases from V and 7 bases from J; junction bases left unmatched: 14. CDR1 and CDR2 (germline): SGHRS, YFSETQ. The CDR3 coding sequence is TGCGCCAGCACCCCGGACCCGGACAGGGGTAAGGAGCAGTACTTC. Its protein product is CASTPDPDRGKEQYF.

The chain joins TRBV9 to TRBJ2-3; 8 nucleotides line up with TRBD1. V lost 4 bases, J lost 3 bases, and 13 bases stayed unmatched. CDR1 is SGDLS, CDR2 YYNGEE, per germline. This CDR3 region has 17 residues. The CDR3 protein is CASSLHPGTGSTDTQYF. The CDR3 nucleotides read TGTGCCAGCAGCCTCCACCCCGGGACAGGTTCAACAGATACGCAGTATTTT.

The V gene is TRBV18, the J gene TRBJ1-3; D gene uncertain. Germline V gene sequence: CDR1 KGHSH, CDR2 LQKENI. This CDR3 region has 12 residues. Trimming left V 6 bases short and J 3 bases short, with 6 bases between. CDR3 coding DNA: TGTGCCAGCTCGTCGGATGGAAACACCATATATTTT. It yields the protein CASSSDGNTIYF. The full variable domain, its missing parts supplied by reference TRBV18 and TRBJ1-3, is NAGVMQNPRHLVRRRGQEARLRCSPMKGHSHVYWYRQLPEEGLKFMVYLQKENIIDESGMPKERFSAEFPKEGPSILRIQQVVRGDSAAYFCASSSDGNTIYFGEGSWLTVV.

As concerns this clone: In the same sample, other DNA sequences code for this CDR3. The chain combines TRBV18 with TRBJ2-7; TRBD1 is a possible D gene (6 bases). V was pared by 6 bases and J by 0 bases, with 12 bases between. Germline CDR1 reads KGHSH; CDR2 reads LQKENI. This CDR3 is 14 amino acids long. This CDR3 reads CASSPDRSSYEQYF. The CDR3 DNA sequence: TGTGCCAGCTCTCCCGACAGGAGCTCCTACGAGCAGTACTTC.

The chain recombines TRBV7-9 with TRBJ1-2; 9 bases line up with TRBD1. The CDR3 is 16 residues long. V gave up 3 bases and J gave up 4 bases; unmatched junction bases: 9. Germline values: CDR1 SEHNR, CDR2 FQNEAQ (reference sequence). DNA for the CDR3: TGTGCCAGCAGCTTCCTCGACAGGGGGGACCCCTATGGCTACACCTTC. Residues: CASSFLDRGDPYGYTF.

This clone appeared a single time. This rearrangement joins TRBV6-5 to TRBJ2-5; D may be TRBD1 or TRBD2 (5 bases each). Germline V gives CDR1 MNHEY, CDR2 SVGAGI. CDR3 length: 16 residues. V gave up 0 bases and J gave up 7 bases, with 18 bases separating them. In DNA form, the CDR3 reads TGTGCCAGCAGTTACTCGAAATTGGCAGGGAGCGGGACCCAGTACTTC. Translating it yields CASSYSKLAGSGTQYF.

This clone came up once. The chain is built from TRBV2 and TRBJ2-7; TRBD1 matches at 8 bases. Trimming took 8 bases from V and 4 from J; bases not matched to a gene: 10. Germline V gives CDR1 SNHLY, CDR2 FYNNEI. The CDR3 spans 14 residues. DNA for the CDR3: TGTGCCAGCTCCGGACAGGGCAGTGTGTACGAGCAGTACTTC. Translation gives CASSGQGSVYEQYF. The entire variable domain, with the rest obtained from reference TRBV2 and TRBJ2-7, is as follows: EPEVTQTPSHQVTQMGQEVILRCVPISNHLYFYWYRQILGQKVEFLVSFYNNEISEKSEIFDDQFSVERPDGSNFTLKIRSTKLEDSAMYFCASSGQGSVYEQYFGPGTRLTVT.

To note about this clone: Distinct nucleotide sequences in the sample also encode this CDR3. The chain joins TRBV30 to TRBJ2-5; no clear D. The germline CDR1 and CDR2 sequences are GTSNPN and SVGIG (reference sequence). V lost 3 bases to trimming and J lost 5 bases, with 7 bases between them. The length of the CDR3 is 11 residues. The CDR3, as DNA: TGTGCCTGGAGCGTAATGGAGACCCAGTACTTC. Translated: CAWSVMETQYF.

V gene TRBV5-1 combines with J gene TRBJ2-2; 7 bases match TRBD1. CDR1 is SGHRS and CDR2 is YFSETQ in the germline V gene. The V gene end was trimmed by 5 bases and the J gene end by 5 bases; junction bases not matched to a gene: 9. This CDR3 contains 15 residues. The CDR3 loop reads CASREGTEMTGELFF. CDR3 coding DNA: TGCGCCAGCAGGGAAGGGACAGAGATGACCGGGGAGCTGTTTTTT.

The chain carries TRBV5-4 and TRBJ2-3, with 12 nucleotides matching TRBD2. V gave up 0 bases and J gave up 6 bases; unmatched junction bases: 8. The CDR3 runs to 17 residues. In germline, CDR1 is SGHNT, CDR2 YYREEE (reference sequence). The CDR3: CASSLEETSGGWDTQYF. Here the CDR3 DNA reads TGTGCCAGCAGCTTGGAGGAGACTAGCGGGGGATGGGATACGCAGTATTTT.

The chain employs TRBV27 and TRBJ2-5; D is ambiguous. CDR3 length: 14 residues. V was cut by 2 bases and J by 0 bases, with 7 bases left in between. Per germline, CDR1 MNHEY and CDR2 SMNVEV (reference sequence). The CDR3 nucleotides are TGTGCCAGCAGTTTAAGCGTCAACCAAGAGACCCAGTACTTC. Translating gives CASSLSVNQETQYF.

On this clone itself: A much larger clone is a single base away; this may be a read error. The J gene is TRBJ2-5, the V gene TRBV7-2, with D possibly being TRBD1 (5 bases). The J call is uncertain, as TRBJ2-7 better fits the DNA end. CDR3 length equals 13 residues. Germline assignment: CDR1 SGHTA and CDR2 FQGNSA. The CDR3 loop is CASSLGQLYEQYF. The DNA of the CDR3 is TGTGCCAGCAGCTTAGGACAGCTCTACGAGCAGTACTTC.